This T cell receptor beta chain derives from a study of OX40 agonist ivuxolimab in advanced cancers. Study-wide context: Averaging 60 years in age, with a range of about 20 to 90, the cohort was approximately 83% male. One hepatocellular carcinoma and two cutaneous melanoma patients partially responded.

Details on this clone: Its antigen is not identified. Compared with germline, one end of the junction differs, possibly owing to a read error.

The study, taken as a whole, reports: Compared with others, partial responders at 0.1-3.0 mg/kg displayed clonal expansion among the lowest.

Germline CDR1 and CDR2: SGHVS and FNYEAQ. The CDR3 spans 12 residues. Sequencing was performed with immunoSEQ multiplex PCR; in TCRdb, only in-frame clones are kept and a portion is missing. The data contain 47,000 or so clones, around nine tenths of them seen just once; the ten biggest clones take up around 10%. The TCR originated in an adult with an advanced solid tumor such as melanoma, head and neck, liver or kidney cancer. Sequencing used CD4+ or CD8+ T cells sorted from blood, obtained in a trial of the OX40 agonist ivuxolimab. The chain employs TRBV7-6 and TRBJ1-1; D gene uncertain. The CDR3, as DNA: TGTGCCAGCAGCGATCTGAACGCTGAAGCTTTCTTT. Its translation is CASSDLNAEAFF.